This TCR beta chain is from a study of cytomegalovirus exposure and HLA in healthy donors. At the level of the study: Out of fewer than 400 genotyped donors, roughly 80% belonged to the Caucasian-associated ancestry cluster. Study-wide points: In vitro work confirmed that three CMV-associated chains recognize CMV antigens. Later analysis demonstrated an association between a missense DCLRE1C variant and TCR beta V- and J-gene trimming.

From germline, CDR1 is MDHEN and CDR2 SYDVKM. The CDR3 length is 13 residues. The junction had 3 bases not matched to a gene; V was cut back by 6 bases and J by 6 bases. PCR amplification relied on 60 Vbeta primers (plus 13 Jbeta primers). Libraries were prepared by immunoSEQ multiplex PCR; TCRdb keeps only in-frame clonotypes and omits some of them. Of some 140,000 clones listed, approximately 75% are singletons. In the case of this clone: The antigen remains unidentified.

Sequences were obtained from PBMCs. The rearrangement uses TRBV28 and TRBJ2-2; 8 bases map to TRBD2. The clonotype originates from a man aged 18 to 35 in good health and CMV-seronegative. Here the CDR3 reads CASSPAGAGELFF. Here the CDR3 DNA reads TGTGCCAGCAGCCCAGCGGGGGCCGGGGAGCTGTTTTTT.